These T cell receptor beta chains were read from a single sample in a study of cytomegalovirus exposure and HLA in healthy donors. Generated by immunoSEQ multiplex PCR, the TCRdb table keeps only in-frame clones and is missing some. The sample records approximately 190,000 clones, about 83% being singletons. Sequencing was carried out using PBMCs. The receptors come from a man between 35 and 55 years old in good health and CMV-seropositive. The CDR3 runs from the conserved cysteine through the conserved F or W. D genes are given only for firm matches. Clone size, where shown, is once, few, many, or a class for clones that have expanded.

cdr3_nt cdr3_aa clone_size j_call v_call d_call
TGTGCCAGCAGCAGAGGTGGAATTGGCACAGATACGCAGTATTTT CASSRGGIGTDTQYF once TRBJ2-3 TRBV6-5 NA
TGTGCCAGCAGTCCGCGGAAGGGCAGTAAGGGGAATGAGCAGTTCTTC CASSPRKGSKGNEQFF NA TRBJ2-1 TRBV28 NA
TGTGCCAGCAGCCGGAGAGAGGGATTAAGCAATGAGCAGTTCTTC CASSRREGLSNEQFF NA TRBJ2-1 TRBV14 NA
TGCGCCAGCAGCTTGGTTGTAGCGGGGGGCACAGATACGCAGTATTTT CASSLVVAGGTDTQYF NA TRBJ2-3 TRBV5-1 TRBD2
TGCGCCAGCAGCTTGACTACTACCGGGGAGCTGTTTTTT CASSLTTTGELFF NA TRBJ2-2 TRBV5-1 NA
TGTGCCAGCAGCTCCTCAGGACTATCTTGGGGCAATGAGCAGTTCTTC CASSSSGLSWGNEQFF few TRBJ2-1 TRBV7-9 NA
TGTGCCAGCAGTTCTACCGGGGGGGTAACCTATGGCTACACCTTC CASSSTGGVTYGYTF NA TRBJ1-2 TRBV6-5 NA
TGCGCCAGCAGCCAAGGGGACAGAGACGGGGCCAACGTCCTGACTTTC CASSQGDRDGANVLTF NA TRBJ2-6 TRBV4-3 TRBD1
TGTGCCAGCAGCTTGGAAGCGGAGACCCAGTACTTC CASSLEAETQYF NA TRBJ2-5 TRBV5-8 NA
TGTGCCTGGAGTGGGCTTTTCGAGCAGTACTTC CAWSGLFEQYF NA TRBJ2-7 TRBV30 NA
TGTGCCAGCAGTTACGCTGGGACAGGGCCCCAAGAGACCCAGTACTTC CASSYAGTGPQETQYF NA TRBJ2-5 TRBV6-6 TRBD1
TGCAGCGTGACAGGGTATCTGGGAGATACGCAGTATTTT CSVTGYLGDTQYF NA TRBJ2-3 TRBV29-1 TRBD1
TGTGCCAGTAGTATTTCGGGGACAGGGTATGCGGAGACCCAGTACTTC CASSISGTGYAETQYF NA TRBJ2-5 TRBV19 TRBD1
TGTGCCAGCATTCAAGACAGTGGCACTGAAGCTTTCTTT CASIQDSGTEAFF NA TRBJ1-1 TRBV2 NA
TGTGCCAGCAGTGGAGGGACGGTAACTTACCCCGGCTACACCTTC CASSGGTVTYPGYTF NA TRBJ1-2 TRBV28 NA
TGTGCCAGCAGCAACCAGGGGGACTTAAACATTCAGTACTTC CASSNQGDLNIQYF NA TRBJ2-4 TRBV11-1 NA
TGCGCCAGCAGCTTAGACTTTGGGGGCTACACCTTC CASSLDFGGYTF NA TRBJ1-2 TRBV5-1 NA
TGTGCCAGTAAACCTCTAGGGGGCCTAACTGGGGCCAACGTCCTGACTTTC CASKPLGGLTGANVLTF NA TRBJ2-6 TRBV19 TRBD1
TGTGCCTACAACAGGGGGCCCACCGGGGAGCTGTTTTTT CAYNRGPTGELFF NA TRBJ2-2 TRBV30 TRBD1
TGTGCCAGCTCACCTGGCGGCAGTAGTGGAAATTCACCCCTCCACTTT CASSPGGSSGNSPLHF NA TRBJ1-6 TRBV18 NA
TGCGCCAGCAGCACTTGGCCATCGGGACAGGGGGCAAACGGCTACACCTTC CASSTWPSGQGANGYTF NA TRBJ1-2 TRBV5-1 TRBD1
TGTGCCAGTTCAGTTCCATCTTTTGGGGCCAACGTCCTGACTTTC CASSVPSFGANVLTF NA TRBJ2-6 TRBV19 NA
TGTGCCAGCAGTTACTCGGGGACCTCCAGGGGGGAGCAGTACTTC CASSYSGTSRGEQYF NA TRBJ2-5 TRBV6-6 NA
TGCAGCGTTCTCGCCAGGGGGCAGCCCCGGTTAGGCACTGAAGCTTTCTTT CSVLARGQPRLGTEAFF NA TRBJ1-1 TRBV29-1 TRBD1
TGTGCCAGCAGTTCTCCCTCCGCGGGGGGCGCTGAAGCTTTCTTT CASSSPSAGGAEAFF NA TRBJ1-1 TRBV6-5 NA
TGTGCCAGCAGCAAAGGCGGGACAGACTACGAGCAGTACTTC CASSKGGTDYEQYF NA TRBJ2-7 TRBV21-1 NA
TGTGCCAGCAGCTTAGACAGCTATAGCAATCAGCCCCAGCATTTT CASSLDSYSNQPQHF NA TRBJ1-5 TRBV7-9 NA
TGCGCCAGCAGCCCCGTCTTTCAGGGGACCTACGAGCAGTACTTC CASSPVFQGTYEQYF NA TRBJ2-7 TRBV4-3 NA
TGCGCCAGCAGCCTTTGGGCGGGAAGGGAAGCGGGAGACACCGGGGAGCTGTTTTTT CASSLWAGREAGDTGELFF NA TRBJ2-2 TRBV4-3 TRBD2
TGCGCCAGCAGCTTAACAGGGGTCCCTCACGAGCAGTACTTC CASSLTGVPHEQYF few TRBJ2-7 TRBV5-1 TRBD1
TGTTCCAGCAGCCCCCCCGGAGGGAGCTCCTACAATGAGCAGTTCTTC CSSSPPGGSSYNEQFF NA TRBJ2-1 TRBV7-9 NA
TGCGCCAGCAGCCAACCGAACAGGGGGCTGGATAGAAATGAGCAGTTCTTC CASSQPNRGLDRNEQFF NA TRBJ2-1 TRBV4-1 TRBD1
TGTGCCAGTAGTTTGGATCGACCAGGGGGCACAGCCGGCTACACCTTC CASSLDRPGGTAGYTF once TRBJ1-2 TRBV19 TRBD1
TGTGCCAGCACTCGATCAGGGCAGGGGGGCACCTACGAGCAGTACTTC CASTRSGQGGTYEQYF NA TRBJ2-7 TRBV27 NA
TGTGCCAGCTCCCCTACAGGGGATGGCTATGGCTACACCTTC CASSPTGDGYGYTF NA TRBJ1-2 TRBV18 TRBD1
TGTGCCAGCAGTTTAATAGCGGGAAGCTACAATGAGCAGTTCTTC CASSLIAGSYNEQFF once TRBJ2-1 TRBV27 TRBD2
TGTGCCAGCAGCCAAGACCTCCTAGCGGGAGGAGAGTATTTT CASSQDLLAGGEYF NA TRBJ2-3 TRBV14 TRBD2
TGCGCCAGCAGCCAAGGACAGCAGTACGAGCAGTACTTC CASSQGQQYEQYF NA TRBJ2-7 TRBV4-1 NA
TGTGCCAGCAGCCAAGATCCGTACGAGCAGTACTTC CASSQDPYEQYF NA TRBJ2-7 TRBV14 NA
TGTGCCAGTAGTGACAGGGGGCTGTCTGACACTGAAGCTTTCTTT CASSDRGLSDTEAFF NA TRBJ1-1 TRBV19 TRBD1
TGTGCCAGCAGCCAAGAAGCAGTAAACAGGGGGCTTGTATATGGCTACACCTTC CASSQEAVNRGLVYGYTF NA TRBJ1-2 TRBV14 TRBD1
TGTGCCAGCAGTTACTCAAGGGGGGGGAACACTGAAGCTTTCTTT CASSYSRGGNTEAFF NA TRBJ1-1 TRBV6-5 NA
TGTGCCAGCAGTTACTCAGAAGGGGAAAATCAGCCCCAGCATTTT CASSYSEGENQPQHF NA TRBJ1-5 TRBV6-5 NA
TGCAGCTCCCGGACAGGGATGAACACTGAAGCTTTCTTT CSSRTGMNTEAFF NA TRBJ1-1 TRBV29-1 TRBD1
TGTGCCTGGTCCCGGGGGGCTGTGAGCAATCAGCCCCAGCATTTT CAWSRGAVSNQPQHF NA TRBJ1-5 TRBV30 NA
TGTTCCAGCAGCTTAGCGGTACCTCCGAGCTCCTACGAGCAGTACTTC CSSSLAVPPSSYEQYF NA TRBJ2-7 TRBV7-9 NA
TGTGCCAGCAGCTTGAGCGGGAGGGCGCAGGAGACCCAGTACTTC CASSLSGRAQETQYF NA TRBJ2-5 TRBV5-6 TRBD2
TGTGCCAGCAGCGGGAGGTACACAGATACGCAGTATTTT CASSGRYTDTQYF NA TRBJ2-3 TRBV11-1 NA
TGTGCCAGCAGCCAAACCCCAGGACAGGGTGTCCATGGCTACACCTTC CASSQTPGQGVHGYTF NA TRBJ1-2 TRBV9 TRBD1
TGTGCCAGCAGCCAGTATTGGGGCAGGGGGCAGTTTATGGATGGCTACACCTTC CASSQYWGRGQFMDGYTF few TRBJ1-2 TRBV14 TRBD1